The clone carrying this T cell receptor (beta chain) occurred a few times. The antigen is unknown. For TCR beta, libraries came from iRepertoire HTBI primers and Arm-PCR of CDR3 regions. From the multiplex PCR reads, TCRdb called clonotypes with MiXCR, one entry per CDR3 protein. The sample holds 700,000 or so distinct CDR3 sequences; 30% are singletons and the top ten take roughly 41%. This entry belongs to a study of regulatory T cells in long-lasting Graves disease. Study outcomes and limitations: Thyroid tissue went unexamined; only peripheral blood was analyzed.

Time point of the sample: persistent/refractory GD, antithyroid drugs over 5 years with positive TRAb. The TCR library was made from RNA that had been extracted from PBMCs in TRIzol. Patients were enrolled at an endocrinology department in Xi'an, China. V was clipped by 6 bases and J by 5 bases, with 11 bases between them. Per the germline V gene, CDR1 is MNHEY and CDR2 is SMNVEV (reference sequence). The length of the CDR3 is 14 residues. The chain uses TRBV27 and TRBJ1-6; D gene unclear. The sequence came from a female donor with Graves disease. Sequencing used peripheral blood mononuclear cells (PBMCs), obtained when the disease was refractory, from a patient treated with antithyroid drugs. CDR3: CASSPRWNNSPLHF. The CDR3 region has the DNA TGTGCCAGCAGCCCAAGGTGGAATAATTCACCCCTCCACTTT.